A single T cell receptor beta chain is shown here with its context. No antigen is known for it. Per-base qualities were not stored, and no clone one base away is much larger. The library was produced with the immunoSEQ multiplex PCR assay. To provide template for TCR sequencing, every sample had RNA extracted and reverse transcribed into cDNA. SuperScript III was used for first-strand cDNA synthesis, primed with a 2:1 mix of oligo-dT and random hexamers. A synthetic immune receptor repertoire was used to assess amplification bias, and residual bias was removed computationally. The source study handled its data this way. Raw reads were preprocessed to remove errors, and CDR3 was defined by IMGT conventions from the conserved cysteine to phenylalanine. Clonality was computed as 1 minus the Shannon entropy, with the entropy normalized by log2 of the number of productive unique TCRs. CD4 or CD8 identity of scalp clones was inferred by cross-referencing scalp TCRbeta sequences with sorted blood CD4 and CD8 repertoires. This immuneACCESS table, as held by TCRdb, lists in-frame sequences with V and J called but not all clones. Of the missing ones, under half trace to an unresolved V gene in checked studies; the others have no known cause. That table furnishes V, J and clone size, whereas the DNA furnished D and trimming. Across this sample there are about 64,000 clones, with 46% seen only once. The ten largest make up roughly 21% of the sample.

This specimen belongs to a study of CD8+ T cells in alopecia areata (dated 2018 in TCRdb). About the full investigation: The treated patients, all with moderate-to-severe alopecia areata, were enrolled in an open-label pilot trial of oral tofacitinib given at 5 to 10 mg twice daily. TCRbeta CDR3 regions were amplified by immunoSEQ multiplex PCR with 35 Vbeta forward and 13 Jbeta reverse primers. Biopsies were taken from tofacitinib-treated patients at baseline and again at 4 and 24 weeks into treatment, and several of those patients also had a later scalp biopsy. In treated patients, disease severity was measured using the SALT score, which gives the percentage of scalp surface area affected. Patients received tofacitinib for 6 to 18 months and were then followed off drug for 6 months to check for delayed response and recurrence. Human TCRbeta sequencing covered scalp tissue and sorted CD4+ and CD8+ peripheral blood T cells from patchy and totalis/universalis alopecia areata patients and healthy controls. To study T cell clonal expansion in alopecia areata, the researchers applied high-throughput TCRbeta sequencing to both the C3H/HeJ mouse model and human patients. The RNA source kit depended on sample type: the PAXgene miRNA kit for fixed scalp, the miRNeasy kit for PBMCs, and the RNeasy kit for mouse skin. Scalp clonality was compared across normal scalp (n=4), patchy alopecia areata scalp (n=8), and alopecia totalis/universalis scalp (n=8).

The study at large found these results: Tofacitinib significantly decreased scalp clonality and the number of expanded CD8+ clones among the top 100 scalp clones. The treated cohort was small, with a single nonresponder, so links between baseline CD8+ expansion and response need larger studies. Resident alphabeta T cells in normal human skin are also sequenced, complicating scalp TCR repertoire analysis, unlike mouse skin dominated by gammadelta T cells. Compared with mice, TCR sequences shared between patients were less clear, possibly partly because of HLA diversity across the patient population. Many expanded lesional clones were found to persist in scalp and blood during tofacitinib treatment, and relapse after treatment cessation may be partly explained by this persistence. Compared with normal scalp, lesional scalp, particularly in alopecia totalis/universalis, had higher clonality and more expanded CD8+ clones, which suggests antigenic drive.

From a lookup of the germline V gene (reference sequence), CDR1 and CDR2 are MNHEY and SMNVEV. From cysteine to phenylalanine, the CDR3 is 16 amino acids long. The entry retains the CDR3 DNA only, 48 bases that are in frame from base 1. The trim is 0 bases for V and 6 bases for J, with a gap of 18 bases between the germline ends. The intended sense of this specimen's treatment or condition label: oral pan-JAK inhibitor, 5-10 mg twice daily. Peripheral blood and lesional scalp punch biopsies were obtained from patients with alopecia areata. PBMCs were isolated by density centrifugation and stained for CD3, CD4 and CD8, and CD4+ and CD8+ T cells were sorted on a FACSAria.

Material: CD8+ T cells sorted from blood, obtained around week 36, from a patient treated with tofacitinib. The sequence links TRBV27 to TRBJ2-7; the D gene is perhaps TRBD2, on 6 matching bases. The source of this sequence is a human donor with alopecia areata. The DNA reads TGTGCCAGCAGTTTATCGATGGGGGGTGGTGGCGGCGAGCAGTACTTC. Its coded protein is CASSLSMGGGGGEQYF.